This entry is about one T cell receptor (beta chain). This specimen belongs to a study of blood T cell repertoires in COVID-19. On the study more broadly: T cells, B-cell-depleted T cells, or PBMCs provided the cDNA or gDNA that served as material.

As handled by the study authors: From reference gene primer amplification, estimates of nucleated cell counts were derived. Only in-frame clones appear in the TCRdb table, and some are missing; sequencing was by immunoSEQ multiplex PCR. V and J calls and clone size are those listed in that table; D and trimming were worked out from the DNA. This sample has 150,000 to 200,000 clones; 70% to 90% occur once, and the top ten carry 10% to 11%. V shed 7 bases and J shed 6 bases, with 12 bases lying between them. Germline V gene lookup returns CDR1 MNHNS and CDR2 SASEGT. This CDR3 spans 12 amino acids. Recruited during active infection, patients (from Seattle) were subsequently followed longitudinally.

Sequenced: peripheral blood. The sequence derives from a woman aged 55-70 years with COVID-19, enrolled during active disease. The J gene is TRBJ1-2, the V gene TRBV6-1; a weak D match, TRBD1 (6 bases). CDR3: CASTAGAHGYTF. The CDR3 coding sequence is TGTGCCAGCACTGCAGGGGCGCATGGCTACACCTTC.